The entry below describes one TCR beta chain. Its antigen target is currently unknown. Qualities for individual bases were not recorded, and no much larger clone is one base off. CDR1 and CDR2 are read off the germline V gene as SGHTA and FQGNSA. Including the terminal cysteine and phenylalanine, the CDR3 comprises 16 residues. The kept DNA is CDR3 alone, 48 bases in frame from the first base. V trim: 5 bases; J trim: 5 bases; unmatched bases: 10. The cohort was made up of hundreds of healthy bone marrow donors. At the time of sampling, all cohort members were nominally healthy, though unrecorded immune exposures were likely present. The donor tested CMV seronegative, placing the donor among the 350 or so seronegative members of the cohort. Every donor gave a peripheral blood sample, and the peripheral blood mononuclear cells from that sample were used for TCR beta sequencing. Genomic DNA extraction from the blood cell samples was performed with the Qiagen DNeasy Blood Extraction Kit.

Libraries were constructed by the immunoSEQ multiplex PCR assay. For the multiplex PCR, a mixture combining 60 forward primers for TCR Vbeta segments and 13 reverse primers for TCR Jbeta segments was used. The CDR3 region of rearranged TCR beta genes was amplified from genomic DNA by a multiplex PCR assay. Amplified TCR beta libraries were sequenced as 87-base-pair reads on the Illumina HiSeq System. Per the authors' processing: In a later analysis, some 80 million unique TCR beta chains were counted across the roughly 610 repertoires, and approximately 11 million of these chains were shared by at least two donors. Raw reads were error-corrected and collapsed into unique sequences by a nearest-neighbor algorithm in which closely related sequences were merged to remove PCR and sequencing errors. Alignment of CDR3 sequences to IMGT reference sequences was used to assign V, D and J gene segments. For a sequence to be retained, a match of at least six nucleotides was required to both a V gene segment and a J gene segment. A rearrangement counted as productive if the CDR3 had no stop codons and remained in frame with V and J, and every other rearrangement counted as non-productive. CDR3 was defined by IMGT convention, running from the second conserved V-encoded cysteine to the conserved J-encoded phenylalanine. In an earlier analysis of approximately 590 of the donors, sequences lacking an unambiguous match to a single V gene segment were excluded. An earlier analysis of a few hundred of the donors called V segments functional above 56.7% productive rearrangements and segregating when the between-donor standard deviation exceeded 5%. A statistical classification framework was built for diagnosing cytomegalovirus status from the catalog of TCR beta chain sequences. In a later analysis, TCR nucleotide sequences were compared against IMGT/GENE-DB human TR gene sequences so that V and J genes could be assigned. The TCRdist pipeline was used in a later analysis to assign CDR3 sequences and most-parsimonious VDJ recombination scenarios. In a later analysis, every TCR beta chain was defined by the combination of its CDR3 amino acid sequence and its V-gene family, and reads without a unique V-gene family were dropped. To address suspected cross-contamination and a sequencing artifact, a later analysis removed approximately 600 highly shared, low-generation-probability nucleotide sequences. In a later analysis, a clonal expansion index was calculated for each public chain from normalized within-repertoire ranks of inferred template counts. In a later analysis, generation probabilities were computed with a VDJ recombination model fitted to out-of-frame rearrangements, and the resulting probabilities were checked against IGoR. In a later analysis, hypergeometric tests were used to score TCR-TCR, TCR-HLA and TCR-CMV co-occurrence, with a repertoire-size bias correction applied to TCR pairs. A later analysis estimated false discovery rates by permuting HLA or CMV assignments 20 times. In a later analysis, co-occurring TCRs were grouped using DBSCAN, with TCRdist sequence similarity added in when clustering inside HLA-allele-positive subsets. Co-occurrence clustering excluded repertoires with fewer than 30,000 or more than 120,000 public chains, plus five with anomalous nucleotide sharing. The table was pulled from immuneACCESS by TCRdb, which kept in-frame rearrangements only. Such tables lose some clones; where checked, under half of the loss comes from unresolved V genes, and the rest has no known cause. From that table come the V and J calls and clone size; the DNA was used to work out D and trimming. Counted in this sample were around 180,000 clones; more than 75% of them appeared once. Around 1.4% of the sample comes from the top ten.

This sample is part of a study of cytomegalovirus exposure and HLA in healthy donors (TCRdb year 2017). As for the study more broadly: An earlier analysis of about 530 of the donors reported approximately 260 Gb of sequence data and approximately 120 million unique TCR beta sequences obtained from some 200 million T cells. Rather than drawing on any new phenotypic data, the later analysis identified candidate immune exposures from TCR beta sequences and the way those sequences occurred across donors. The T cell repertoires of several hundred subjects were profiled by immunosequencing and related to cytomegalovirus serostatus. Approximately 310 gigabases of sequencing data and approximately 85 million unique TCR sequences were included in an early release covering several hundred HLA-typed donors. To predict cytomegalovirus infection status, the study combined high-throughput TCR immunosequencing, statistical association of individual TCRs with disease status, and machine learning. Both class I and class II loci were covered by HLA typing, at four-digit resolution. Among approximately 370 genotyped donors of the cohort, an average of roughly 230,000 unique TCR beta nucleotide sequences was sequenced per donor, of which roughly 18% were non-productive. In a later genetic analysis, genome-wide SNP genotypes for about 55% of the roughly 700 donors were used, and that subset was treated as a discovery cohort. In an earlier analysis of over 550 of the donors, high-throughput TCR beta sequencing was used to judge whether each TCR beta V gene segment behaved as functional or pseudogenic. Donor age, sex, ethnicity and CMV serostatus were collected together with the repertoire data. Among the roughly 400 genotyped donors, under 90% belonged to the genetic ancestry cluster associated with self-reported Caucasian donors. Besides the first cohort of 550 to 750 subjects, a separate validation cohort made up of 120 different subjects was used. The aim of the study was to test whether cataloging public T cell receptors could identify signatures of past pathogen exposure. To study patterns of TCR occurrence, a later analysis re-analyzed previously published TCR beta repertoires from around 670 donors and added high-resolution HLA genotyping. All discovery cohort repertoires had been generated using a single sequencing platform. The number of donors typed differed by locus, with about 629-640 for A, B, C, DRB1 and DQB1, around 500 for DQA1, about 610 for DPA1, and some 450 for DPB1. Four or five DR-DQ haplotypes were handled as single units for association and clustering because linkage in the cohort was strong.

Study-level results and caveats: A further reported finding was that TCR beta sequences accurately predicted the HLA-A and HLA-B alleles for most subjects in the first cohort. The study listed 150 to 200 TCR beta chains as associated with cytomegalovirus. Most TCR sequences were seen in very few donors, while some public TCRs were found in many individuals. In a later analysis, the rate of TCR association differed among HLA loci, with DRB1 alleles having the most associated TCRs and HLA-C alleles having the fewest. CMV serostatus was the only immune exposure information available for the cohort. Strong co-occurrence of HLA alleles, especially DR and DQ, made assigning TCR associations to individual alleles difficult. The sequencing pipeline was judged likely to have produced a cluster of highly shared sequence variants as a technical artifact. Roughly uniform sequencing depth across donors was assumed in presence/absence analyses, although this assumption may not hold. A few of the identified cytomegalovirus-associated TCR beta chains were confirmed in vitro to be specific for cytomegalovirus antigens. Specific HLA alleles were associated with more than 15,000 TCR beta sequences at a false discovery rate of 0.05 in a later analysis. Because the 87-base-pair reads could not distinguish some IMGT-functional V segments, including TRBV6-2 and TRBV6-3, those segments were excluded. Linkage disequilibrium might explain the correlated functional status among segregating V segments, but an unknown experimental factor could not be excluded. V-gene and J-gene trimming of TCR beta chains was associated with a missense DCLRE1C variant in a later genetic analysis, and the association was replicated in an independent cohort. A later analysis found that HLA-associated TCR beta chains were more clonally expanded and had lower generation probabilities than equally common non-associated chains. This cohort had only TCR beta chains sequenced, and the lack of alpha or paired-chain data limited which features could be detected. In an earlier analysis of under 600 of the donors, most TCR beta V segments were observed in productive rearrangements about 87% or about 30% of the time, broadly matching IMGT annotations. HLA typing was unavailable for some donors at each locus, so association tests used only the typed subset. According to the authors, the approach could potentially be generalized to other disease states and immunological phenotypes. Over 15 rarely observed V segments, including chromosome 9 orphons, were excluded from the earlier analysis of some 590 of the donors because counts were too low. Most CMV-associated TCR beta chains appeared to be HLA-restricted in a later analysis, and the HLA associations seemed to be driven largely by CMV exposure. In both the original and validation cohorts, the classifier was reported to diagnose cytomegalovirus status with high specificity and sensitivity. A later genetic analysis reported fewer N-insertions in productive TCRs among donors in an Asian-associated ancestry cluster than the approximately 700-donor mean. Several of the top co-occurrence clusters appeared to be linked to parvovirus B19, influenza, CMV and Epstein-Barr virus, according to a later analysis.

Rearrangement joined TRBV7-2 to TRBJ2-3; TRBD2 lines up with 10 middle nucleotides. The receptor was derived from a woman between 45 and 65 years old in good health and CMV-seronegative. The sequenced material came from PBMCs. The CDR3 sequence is CASSIPAGGPVDTQYF. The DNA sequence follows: TGTGCCAGCAGCATACCAGCGGGGGGGCCAGTAGATACGCAGTATTTT.